A selection of T cell receptor beta chains follows, all from one sample in a study of response to subunit inactivated influenza vaccine. TCRdb itself ran the RT-PCR reads through MiXCR, one entry per CDR3 protein. This repertoire shows roughly 290,000 distinct CDR3 sequences, 20% to 25% found once; its top ten account for roughly 10%. This material consisted of PBMCs from blood, taken around 22 months after vaccination. The receptors come from a man aged 50 to 75 who received an inactivated influenza vaccine. CDR3s include the opening cysteine and the closing phenylalanine or tryptophan. D genes are given only for firm matches. Expanded clones are given a class, and other clones once, few, many or no size at all.

j_gene,d_gene,v_gene,abundance,CDR3aa,CDR3nt
TRBJ2-2,NA,TRBV30,NA,CAWSRGATSNTGELFF,TGTGCCTGGAGTAGGGGGGCTACCTCGAACACCGGGGAGCTGTTTTTT
TRBJ2-5,TRBD1,TRBV2,NA,CASSGDSQETQYF,TGTGCCAGCAGTGGGGACAGCCAAGAGACCCAGTACTTC
TRBJ2-2,NA,TRBV28,NA,CASSQGATGELFF,TGTGCCAGCAGCCAAGGGGCCACCGGGGAGCTGTTTTTT
TRBJ2-1,TRBD2,TRBV5-6,NA,CASSLGAGGSYNEQFF,TGTGCCAGCAGCTTGGGAGCGGGAGGGTCCTACAATGAGCAGTTCTTC
TRBJ2-7,NA,TRBV7-9,NA,CASSLWGVPLEQYF,TGTGCCAGCTCTTTATGGGGTGTACCCCTCGAGCAGTACTTC
TRBJ2-7,NA,TRBV11-2,NA,CASSLEPRARGEQYF,TGTGCCAGCAGCTTAGAGCCCAGGGCAAGAGGGGAGCAGTACTTC
TRBJ2-4,NA,TRBV7-9,NA,CASSLSPSNIQYF,TGTGCCAGCAGCTTAAGCCCCAGTAACATTCAGTACTTC
TRBJ1-5,NA,TRBV2,many,CASSDELNQPQHF,TGTGCCAGCAGTGACGAACTCAATCAGCCCCAGCATTTT
TRBJ2-2,NA,TRBV12-3/TRBV12-4,few,CASSFSNGGGELFF,TGTGCCAGCAGTTTTAGTAATGGGGGCGGGGAGCTGTTTTTT
TRBJ2-2,NA,TRBV5-8,NA,CASSIPTGDTGELFF,TGTGCCAGCAGCATTCCGACAGGAGACACCGGGGAGCTGTTTTTT
TRBJ2-1,NA,TRBV11-3,few,CASSLDGGIYNEQFF,TGTGCCAGCAGCTTAGATGGAGGGATCTACAATGAGCAGTTCTTC
TRBJ2-7,NA,TRBV7-8,NA,CASSLWGTEQYF,TGTGCCAGCAGCTTATGGGGGACCGAGCAGTACTTC
TRBJ2-4,TRBD1,TRBV7-3,NA,CASSQRQGNIQYF,TGTGCCAGCAGCCAACGACAGGGCAACATTCAGTACTTC
TRBJ2-1,NA,TRBV18,few,CASSPRREAYNEQFF,TGTGCCAGCTCACCACGCAGGGAGGCCTACAATGAGCAGTTCTTC
TRBJ1-2,TRBD1,TRBV6-5,NA,CASSYTGGSYGYTF,TGTGCCAGCAGTTACACAGGGGGCTCCTATGGCTACACCTTC
TRBJ1-1,NA,TRBV29-1,NA,CSGLGTYREAFF,TGCAGCGGTCTCGGGACATACAGAGAAGCTTTCTTT
TRBJ1-2,NA,TRBV28,few,CASLGRGYTF,TGTGCCAGCCTTGGGAGAGGCTACACCTTC
TRBJ1-2,NA,TRBV27,many,CASTLLSTNYGYTF,TGTGCCAGCACCCTTCTGTCCACTAACTATGGCTACACCTTC
TRBJ1-4,TRBD1,TRBV20-1,few,CSARVRVGTGYEKLFF,TGCAGTGCTAGAGTCCGGGTTGGGACAGGGTATGAAAAACTGTTTTTT
TRBJ1-5,NA,TRBV12-3/TRBV12-4,many,CASSWTDNQPQHF,TGTGCCAGCAGTTGGACAGACAATCAGCCCCAGCATTTT
TRBJ1-2,NA,TRBV29-1,NA,CSVEPLLYGYTF,TGCAGCGTTGAACCCCTCCTATATGGCTACACCTTC
TRBJ2-3,NA,TRBV5-1,NA,CASSPEGTDTQYF,TGCGCCAGCAGCCCCGAGGGCACAGATACGCAGTATTTT
TRBJ2-1,NA,TRBV4-3,NA,CASSQEGWSYNEQFF,TGCGCCAGCAGCCAAGAGGGTTGGTCCTACAATGAGCAGTTCTTC
TRBJ1-1,NA,TRBV12-3/TRBV12-4,NA,CASSFRGEEGTEAFF,TGTGCCAGCAGTTTCCGGGGGGAAGAGGGAACTGAAGCTTTCTTT
TRBJ2-5,TRBD1,TRBV13,NA,CASSWGQGGLGETQYF,TGTGCCAGCAGCTGGGGACAGGGGGGTTTGGGAGAGACCCAGTACTTC
TRBJ2-1,TRBD2,TRBV3-1,few,CASSFPSGRARSEQFF,TGTGCCAGCAGCTTTCCTAGCGGGAGGGCTCGGAGTGAGCAGTTCTTC
TRBJ2-2,TRBD2,TRBV5-4,NA,CASSTKAGGSVGELFF,TGTGCCAGCAGCACAAAAGCGGGGGGTTCGGTCGGGGAGCTGTTTTTT
TRBJ2-2,NA,TRBV11-2,few,CASSRQETGELFF,TGTGCCAGCAGCCGCCAGGAAACCGGGGAGCTGTTTTTT
TRBJ1-1,NA,TRBV5-1,few,CASSLVGANTEAFF,TGCGCCAGCAGCTTGGTAGGGGCGAACACTGAAGCTTTCTTT
TRBJ2-1,NA,TRBV29-1,few,CSVEYVAEQFF,TGCAGCGTTGAATATGTCGCTGAGCAGTTCTTC
TRBJ2-5,TRBD2,TRBV4-1,once,CASSQDEAGGPGTQYF,TGCGCCAGCAGCCAAGACGAGGCGGGGGGGCCGGGGACCCAGTACTTC
TRBJ1-2,NA,TRBV7-9,NA,CASSTTGSGYTF,TGTGCCAGCAGCACAACAGGGTCTGGCTACACCTTC
TRBJ2-1,NA,TRBV5-4,NA,CASSLAGLGYNEQFF,TGTGCCAGCAGCTTGGCCGGACTGGGCTACAATGAGCAGTTCTTC
TRBJ2-1,NA,TRBV20-1,few,CSARDPGQTIYNEQFF,TGCAGTGCTAGAGATCCCGGACAGACGATATACAATGAGCAGTTCTTC
TRBJ2-1,NA,TRBV2,once,CASSGQGGNEQFF,TGTGCCAGCAGTGGACAGGGAGGAAATGAGCAGTTCTTC
TRBJ1-2,TRBD1,TRBV27,few,CASSLGAGGNGYTF,TGTGCCAGCAGTCTCGGTGCAGGGGGCAACGGCTACACCTTC
TRBJ1-3,NA,TRBV20-1,few,CSARGTFGNTIYF,TGCAGTGCTAGGGGGACCTTTGGAAACACCATATATTTT
TRBJ1-6,NA,TRBV3-1,few,CASSQDHAPNSPLHF,TGTGCCAGCAGCCAAGACCATGCCCCTAATTCACCCCTCCACTTT
TRBJ2-2,NA,TRBV6-5,NA,CASSWGGGNAGELFF,TGTGCCAGCAGTTGGGGAGGGGGGAACGCTGGGGAGCTGTTTTTT
TRBJ2-3,TRBD2,TRBV5-1,NA,CASSPEGGVTDTQYF,TGCGCCAGCAGCCCGGAGGGAGGGGTGACAGATACGCAGTATTTT
TRBJ1-2,NA,TRBV20-1,many,CSARGSTDNYGYTF,TGCAGTGCTAGAGGGTCAACGGACAACTATGGCTACACCTTC
TRBJ1-5,NA,TRBV9,NA,CASSVAGISNQPQHF,TGTGCCAGCAGCGTAGCTGGCATTAGCAATCAGCCCCAGCATTTT
TRBJ1-5,NA,TRBV6-2/TRBV6-3,many,CASSYANQPQHF,TGTGCCAGCAGTTACGCCAATCAGCCCCAGCATTTT
TRBJ2-3,NA,TRBV21-1,NA,CASSRACGTIKTDTQYF,TGTGCCAGCAGCAGAGCCTGTGGGACGATCAAGACAGATACGCAGTATTTT
TRBJ1-1,NA,TRBV28,few,CASTMGGFGDTEAFF,TGTGCCAGCACCATGGGGGGTTTTGGTGACACTGAAGCTTTCTTT
TRBJ2-3,TRBD2,TRBV7-8,few,CASRPTSGVTDTQYF,TGTGCCAGTCGACCGACTAGCGGAGTCACAGATACGCAGTATTTT
TRBJ1-1,NA,TRBV16,NA,CASSQNPGGNTEAFF,TGTGCCAGCAGCCAAAACCCTGGCGGGAACACTGAAGCTTTCTTT
TRBJ1-1,TRBD1,TRBV12-3/TRBV12-4,few,CASSSARGGVGTEAFF,TGTGCCAGCAGTTCGGCCAGGGGGGGAGTTGGCACTGAAGCTTTCTTT
TRBJ1-4,NA,TRBV20-1,many,CSAEVEGGEKLFF,TGCAGTGCCGAGGTGGAGGGTGGTGAAAAACTGTTTTTT
TRBJ1-1,NA,TRBV2,few,CASSERISHTEAFF,TGTGCCAGCAGTGAAAGGATTTCTCACACTGAAGCTTTCTTT
TRBJ2-3,TRBD1,TRBV24-1,few,CATSDFPGQASTDTQYF,TGTGCCACCAGTGATTTCCCCGGACAGGCGAGCACAGATACGCAGTATTTT
TRBJ2-7,NA,TRBV10-3,many,CAISDRGKTGRYYEQYF,TGTGCCATCAGTGATCGCGGAAAGACAGGAAGGTACTACGAGCAGTACTTC
TRBJ1-1,TRBD1,TRBV28,NA,CASTVPGLQGKLNTEAFF,TGTGCCAGCACCGTGCCCGGCTTACAGGGGAAGTTAAACACTGAAGCTTTCTTT
TRBJ2-5,NA,TRBV20-1,NA,CSARVPSLTQETQYF,TGCAGTGCTAGAGTCCCTAGCTTAACTCAAGAGACCCAGTACTTC